This T cell receptor (beta chain) was sequenced in a study of technical replicates of blood from a handful of donors. The CDR3 sequence is 15 residues long. V shed 10 bases and J 3 bases; nucleotides not matched to a gene: 15. Looked up from germline, CDR1 is SNHLY and CDR2 is FYNNEI. Profiling relied on immunoSEQ multiplex PCR, and the TCRdb table lists in-frame clones only, not all of them. This table holds around 53,000 clones, about 82% found once. The J gene is TRBJ2-7, the V gene TRBV2; 7 bases align to TRBD2. The specimen sequenced was PBMCs. This TCR was recovered from a human donor in good health. Some clones in this sample may be carry-over from other donors' samples. The CDR3 region is CATGGSDQLFYEQYF. The CDR3 DNA sequence: TGTGCCACCGGGGGGTCCGACCAACTTTTCTACGAGCAGTACTTC. Full variable domain (rest looked up from reference TRBV2 and TRBJ2-7): EPEVTQTPSHQVTQMGQEVILRCVPISNHLYFYWYRQILGQKVEFLVSFYNNEISEKSEIFDDQFSVERPDGSNFTLKIRSTKLEDSAMYFCATGGSDQLFYEQYFGPGTRLTVT.